This TCR beta chain was captured by sequencing in a study of spatial heterogeneity in lung cancer. The wider study: Each time, sequencing found more beta-chain sequences than alpha-chain sequences.

The CDR3 runs 16 residues. In germline, CDR1 is SGHNT, CDR2 YYREEE (reference sequence). Losses at the gene ends were 3 bases for V and 7 bases for J; bases not matched to a gene: 9. This clonotype was detected ten times or more. Time point denoted: sample taken at primary tumor resection. Tumor, nontumor lung or frozen PBMC supplied whole RNA that was sequenced unsorted. On each TCR cDNA molecule, a unique molecular identifier was present. TCRdb used MiXCR to reprocess the 5' RACE reads, holding one entry per CDR3 protein. Of 25,000 to 30,000 distinct CDR3 sequences in the sample, 8.4% were seen once.

V and J are TRBV5-4 and TRBJ2-1; 11 nucleotides line up with TRBD2. The material was PBMCs, obtained at surgery. The clonotype comes from a female donor with early-stage non-small cell lung cancer. DNA for the CDR3: TGTGCCAGCAGCTCAGTTAGCGGGAGGGCGGGGAATGAGCAGTTCTTC. It specifies CASSSVSGRAGNEQFF. The complete variable domain, with remaining parts taken from reference TRBV5-4 and TRBJ2-1, reads ETGVTQSPTHLIKTRGQQVTLRCSSQSGHNTVSWYQQALGQGPQFIFQYYREEENGRGNFPPRFSGLQFPNYSSELNVNALELDDSALYLCASSSVSGRAGNEQFFGPGTRLTVL.